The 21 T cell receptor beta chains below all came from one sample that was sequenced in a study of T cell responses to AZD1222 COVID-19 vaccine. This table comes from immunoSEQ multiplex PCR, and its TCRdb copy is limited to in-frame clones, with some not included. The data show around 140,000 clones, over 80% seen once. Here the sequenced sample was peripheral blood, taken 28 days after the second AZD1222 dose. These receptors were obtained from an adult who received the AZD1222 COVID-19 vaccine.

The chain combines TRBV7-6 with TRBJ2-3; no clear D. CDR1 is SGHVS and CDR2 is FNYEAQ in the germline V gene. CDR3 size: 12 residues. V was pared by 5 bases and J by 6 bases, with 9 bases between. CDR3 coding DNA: TGTGCCAGCAGCGCCCGCTCGGATACGCAGTATTTT. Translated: CASSARSDTQYF.

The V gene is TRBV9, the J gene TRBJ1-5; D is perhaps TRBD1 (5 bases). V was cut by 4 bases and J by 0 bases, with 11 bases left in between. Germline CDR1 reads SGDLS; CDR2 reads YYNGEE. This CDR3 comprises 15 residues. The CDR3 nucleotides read TGTGCCAGCAGCCCAACAGGTAATAGCAATCAGCCCCAGCATTTT. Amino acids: CASSPTGNSNQPQHF.

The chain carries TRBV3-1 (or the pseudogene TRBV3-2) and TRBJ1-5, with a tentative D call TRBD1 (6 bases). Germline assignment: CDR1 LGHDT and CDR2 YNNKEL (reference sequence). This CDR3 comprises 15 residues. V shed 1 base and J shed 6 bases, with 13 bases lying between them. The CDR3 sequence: CASSQGRGRAQPQHF. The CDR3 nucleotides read TGTGCCAGCAGCCAAGGCCGGGGGCGTGCTCAGCCCCAGCATTTT.

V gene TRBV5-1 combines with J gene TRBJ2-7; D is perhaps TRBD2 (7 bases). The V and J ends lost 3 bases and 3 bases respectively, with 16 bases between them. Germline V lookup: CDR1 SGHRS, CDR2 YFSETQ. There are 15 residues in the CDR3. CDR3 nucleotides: TGCGCCAGCAGCTACCTAACGGGGGGCAGCTACGAGCAGTACTTC. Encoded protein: CASSYLTGGSYEQYF. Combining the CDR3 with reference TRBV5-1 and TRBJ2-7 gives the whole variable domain KAGVTQTPRYLIKTRGQQVTLSCSPISGHRSVSWYQQTPGQGLQFLFEYFSETQRNKGNFPGRFSGRQFSNSRSEMNVSTLELGDSALYLCASSYLTGGSYEQYFGPGTRLTVT.

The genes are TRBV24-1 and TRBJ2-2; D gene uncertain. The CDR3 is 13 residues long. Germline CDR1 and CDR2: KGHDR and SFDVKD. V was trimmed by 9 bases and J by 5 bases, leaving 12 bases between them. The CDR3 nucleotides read TGTGCCACCTCGTACCCTGGAACCGGGGAGCTGTTTTTT. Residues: CATSYPGTGELFF.

The CDR3 DNA is TGTGCCAGTAGTATAGCAGGGATGAGGAATCAGCCCCAGCATTTT. Translation gives CASSIAGMRNQPQHF. The chain has TRBV19 and TRBJ1-5; D perhaps matches TRBD1 (5 bases). V gave up 1 base and J gave up 4 bases, with 11 bases separating them. From germline, CDR1 is LNHDA and CDR2 SQIVND (reference sequence). The CDR3 runs to 15 residues.

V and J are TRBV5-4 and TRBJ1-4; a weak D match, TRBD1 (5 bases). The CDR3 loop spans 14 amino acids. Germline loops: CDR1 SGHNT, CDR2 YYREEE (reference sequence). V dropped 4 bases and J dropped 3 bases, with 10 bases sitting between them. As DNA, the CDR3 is TGTGCCAGCAGCCGGGACGGATCTAATGAAAAACTGTTTTTT. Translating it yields CASSRDGSNEKLFF.

CDR3: CASNGQGDNSPLHF. The CDR3 nucleotides read TGTGCCAGCAACGGACAGGGTGACAATTCACCCCTCCACTTT. The chain recombines TRBV19 with TRBJ1-6, with 8 bases identical to TRBD1. V gave up 9 bases and J gave up 7 bases; unmatched junction bases: 8. Germline CDR1 is LNHDA and CDR2 is SQIVND (reference sequence). The CDR3 loop spans 14 amino acids.

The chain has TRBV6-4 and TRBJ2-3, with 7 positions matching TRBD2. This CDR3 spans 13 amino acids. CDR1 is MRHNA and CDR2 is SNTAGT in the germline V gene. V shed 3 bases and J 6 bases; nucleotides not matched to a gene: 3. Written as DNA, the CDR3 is TGTGCCAGCAGTGAGCGGGAGTGGGATACGCAGTATTTT. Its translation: CASSEREWDTQYF.

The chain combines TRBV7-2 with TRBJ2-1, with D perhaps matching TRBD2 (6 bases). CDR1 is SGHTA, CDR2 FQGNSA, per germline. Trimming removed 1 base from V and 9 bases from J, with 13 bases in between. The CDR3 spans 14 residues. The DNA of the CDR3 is TGTGCCAGCAGCTTAGGCGGGGTCGGAAGTGAGCAGTTCTTC. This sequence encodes CASSLGGVGSEQFF.

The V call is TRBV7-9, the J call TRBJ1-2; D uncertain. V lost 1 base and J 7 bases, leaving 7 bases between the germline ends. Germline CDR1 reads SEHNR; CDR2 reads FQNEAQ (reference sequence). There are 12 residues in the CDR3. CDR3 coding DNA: TGTGCCAGCAGCTTAGAATTGGGTGGCTACACCTTC. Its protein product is CASSLELGGYTF.

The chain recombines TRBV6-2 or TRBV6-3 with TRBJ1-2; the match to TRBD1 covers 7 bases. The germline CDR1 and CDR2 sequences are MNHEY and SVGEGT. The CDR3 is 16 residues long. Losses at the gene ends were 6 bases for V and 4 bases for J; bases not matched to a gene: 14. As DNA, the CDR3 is TGTGCCAGCAGCAAAGGTGGGGGACAGAGGATCTATGGCTACACCTTC. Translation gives CASSKGGGQRIYGYTF.

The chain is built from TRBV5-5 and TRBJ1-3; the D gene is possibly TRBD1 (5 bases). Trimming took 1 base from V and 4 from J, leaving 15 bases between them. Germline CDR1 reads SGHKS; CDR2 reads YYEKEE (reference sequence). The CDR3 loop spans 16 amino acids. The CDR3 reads CASSLYPGTGGNTIYF. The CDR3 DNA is TGTGCCAGCAGCTTGTATCCGGGGACGGGAGGAAACACCATATATTTT.

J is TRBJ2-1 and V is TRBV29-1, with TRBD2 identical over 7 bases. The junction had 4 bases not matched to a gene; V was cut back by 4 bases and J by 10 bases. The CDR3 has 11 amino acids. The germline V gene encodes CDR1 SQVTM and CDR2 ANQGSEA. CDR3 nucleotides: TGCAGCGTTGGAGCGGGACCGGAGCAGTTCTTC. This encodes CSVGAGPEQFF.

The CDR3 region is CASSLRTGVYNEQFF. The CDR3, as DNA: TGTGCCAGCAGCTTGAGGACGGGGGTCTACAATGAGCAGTTCTTC. The chain recombines TRBV5-4 with TRBJ2-1, with a weak D call TRBD2 (6 bases). The V gene lost 1 base and the J gene lost 3 bases, with 11 bases spanning the gap. CDR3 length equals 15 residues. The germline V gene encodes CDR1 SGHNT and CDR2 YYREEE (reference sequence).

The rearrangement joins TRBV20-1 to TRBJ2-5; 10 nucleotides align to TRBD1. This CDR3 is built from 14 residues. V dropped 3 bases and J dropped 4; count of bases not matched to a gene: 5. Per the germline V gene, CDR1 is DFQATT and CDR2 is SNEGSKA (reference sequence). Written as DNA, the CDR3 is TGCAGTGCTAGTTTCCGGGACAGGGGAGAGACCCAGTACTTC. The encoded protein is CSASFRDRGETQYF.

The CDR3 nucleotides are TGCGCCAGCAGCATCGGACAGGGTCTGAATTCACCCCTCCACTTT. It is translated as CASSIGQGLNSPLHF. This chain joins TRBV5-1 and TRBJ1-6; 8 bases fit TRBD1. The CDR3 runs 15 residues. Germline CDR1 and CDR2: SGHRS and YFSETQ. V trimming: 4 bases; J trimming: 7 bases; junction bases outside the gene matches: 7.

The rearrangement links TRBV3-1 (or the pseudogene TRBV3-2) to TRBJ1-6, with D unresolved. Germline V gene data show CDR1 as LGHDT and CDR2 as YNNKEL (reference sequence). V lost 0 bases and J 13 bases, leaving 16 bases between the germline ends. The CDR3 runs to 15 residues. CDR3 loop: CASSQERSGRNPLHF. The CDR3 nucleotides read TGTGCCAGCAGCCAAGAACGCTCAGGACGGAATCCCCTCCACTTT.

DNA for the CDR3: TGTGCCAGCAGTTTGGAGACGGGGTGGTACACTGAAGCTTTCTTT. It is translated as CASSLETGWYTEAFF. This chain connects TRBV28 to TRBJ1-1; no firm D call. This CDR3 region has 15 residues. V lost 3 bases to trimming and J lost 3 bases, with 14 bases between them. The germline CDR1 and CDR2 sequences are MDHEN and SYDVKM.

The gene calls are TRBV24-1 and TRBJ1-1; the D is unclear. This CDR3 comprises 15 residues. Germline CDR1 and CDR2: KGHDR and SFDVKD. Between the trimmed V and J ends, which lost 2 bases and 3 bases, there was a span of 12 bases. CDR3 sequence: CATSDSKGGYTEAFF. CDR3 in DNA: TGTGCCACCAGTGATTCAAAGGGAGGGTACACTGAAGCTTTCTTT.

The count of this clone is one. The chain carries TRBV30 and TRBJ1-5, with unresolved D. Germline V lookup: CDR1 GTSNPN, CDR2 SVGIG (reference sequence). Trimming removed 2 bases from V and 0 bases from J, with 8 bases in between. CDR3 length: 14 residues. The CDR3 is CAWSSAYSNQPQHF. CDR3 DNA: TGTGCCTGGAGTTCAGCCTATAGCAATCAGCCCCAGCATTTT.